Following are 21 T cell receptor beta chains from one sample sequenced in a study of T cells in Graves' hyperthyroidism and ophthalmopathy. Amplified regions were TCR beta CDR3 sequences from RNA transcripts. Researchers ran a first-round RT-PCR on the TCR CDR3 using the HTBI primer set. TCRdb itself ran the multiplex PCR reads through MiXCR, one entry per CDR3 protein. The sample carries more than 550,000 distinct CDR3 sequences, approximately 18% recorded once. The material sequenced was blood. The source is a woman aged 45-59 years with Graves' hyperthyroidism that later progressed to Graves' ophthalmopathy.

The J gene is TRBJ1-1, the V gene TRBV6-2 or TRBV6-3; D is perhaps TRBD1 (5 bases). This CDR3 has 14 amino acids. Between the trimmed V and J ends, which lost 9 bases and 8 bases, there was a span of 22 bases. Looked up from germline, CDR1 is MNHEY and CDR2 is SVGEGT. CDR3 coding DNA: TGTGCCAGTGTCCAGGGAGTGAGCGGTTTCGAAGCTTTCTTT. This codes for CASVQGVSGFEAFF.

This clonotype was counted between two and nine times. The chain employs TRBV6-1 and TRBJ1-3; 7 bases are shared with TRBD1. J was trimmed by 2 bases and V by 5 bases; bases with no gene match: 9. The germline V gene encodes CDR1 MNHNS and CDR2 SASEGT. The CDR3 totals 16 residues. The CDR3 DNA follows: TGTGCCAGCAGTCACGATACAGGGGCGCCTGGAAACACCATATATTTT. Translation: CASSHDTGAPGNTIYF.

The chain carries TRBV29-1 and TRBJ1-1, with D possibly matching TRBD1 (5 bases). The germline gives CDR1 SQVTM, CDR2 ANQGSEA. Deletions cut 3 bases from V and 4 bases from J, with 12 bases between. There are 13 residues in the CDR3. CDR3 protein: CSVDKGRGTEAFF. The CDR3 nucleotides are TGCAGCGTTGATAAGGGAAGGGGCACTGAAGCTTTCTTT.

This clonotype was counted between two and nine times. CDR3 sequence reads: CASSLVGSGSTEAFF. DNA for the CDR3: TGTGCCAGCAGCTTGGTAGGGTCGGGGAGCACTGAAGCTTTCTTT. This sequence joins TRBV5-5 and TRBJ1-1; D unresolved. CDR1 is SGHKS, CDR2 YYEKEE, per germline (reference sequence). Trimming took off 0 bases at V and 4 bases at J, with 13 bases between the two ends. This CDR3 comprises 15 residues.

This clonotype was seen repeatedly, ten times or more. The chain links TRBV7-8 to TRBJ2-5; D ambiguous. This CDR3 is 14 amino acids long. Per the germline V gene, CDR1 is SGHVS and CDR2 is FQNEAQ. V dropped 1 base and J dropped 2 bases, with 8 bases sitting between them. CDR3 sequence reads: CASSLVVRQETQYF. CDR3 sequence (DNA): TGTGCCAGCAGCTTAGTCGTAAGACAAGAGACCCAGTACTTC.

The chain carries TRBV19 and TRBJ2-3; possible D gene TRBD2, 7 bases. With 3 bases removed from V and 7 bases from J, the gap between germline ends came to 17 bases. The germline CDR1 and CDR2 sequences are LNHDA and SQIVND (reference sequence). The CDR3 length is 15 residues. In nucleotides, the CDR3 is TGTGCCAGTAGTATGCTTTCGGGGGGACAAAATACGCAGTATTTT. This translates into CASSMLSGGQNTQYF.

This clonotype showed up just a few times. The gene calls are TRBV29-1 and TRBJ1-2, with 7 nucleotides matching TRBD1. The CDR3 has 14 residues. J gave up 8 bases and V 5 bases, and 14 bases lay outside the gene matches. Germline CDR1 reads SQVTM; CDR2 reads ANQGSEA. This CDR3 reads CSVNRDSRLMGYTF. The DNA for the CDR3 is TGCAGCGTTAACAGGGACAGTCGGTTAATGGGCTACACCTTC.

The J gene is TRBJ2-5, the V gene TRBV2; D is perhaps TRBD2 (5 bases). Germline loops: CDR1 SNHLY, CDR2 FYNNEI. The CDR3 runs 14 residues. Trimming removed 2 bases from V and 3 bases from J, with 10 bases in between. CDR3 sequence (DNA): TGTGCCAGCAGTGAACGGCGGGCTGAAGAGACCCAGTACTTC. Translated: CASSERRAEETQYF. Filled out from reference TRBV2 and TRBJ2-5, the complete variable domain reads EPEVTQTPSHQVTQMGQEVILRCVPISNHLYFYWYRQILGQKVEFLVSFYNNEISEKSEIFDDQFSVERPDGSNFTLKIRSTKLEDSAMYFCASSERRAEETQYFGPGTRLLVL.

The J gene is TRBJ1-2, the V gene TRBV29-1; a weak D match, TRBD1 (5 bases). This CDR3 is built from 13 residues. Trimming cost V 6 bases and J 4 bases, with 15 bases left between them. The germline CDR1 and CDR2 sequences are SQVTM and ANQGSEA. The CDR3 region has the DNA TGCAGCGTCGACGGGGCCTCCCCCTATGGCTACACCTTC. Translated: CSVDGASPYGYTF. The full variable domain, its missing parts supplied by reference TRBV29-1 and TRBJ1-2, is SAVISQKPSRDICQRGTSLTIQCQVDSQVTMMFWYRQQPGQSLTLIATANQGSEATYESGFVIDKFPISRPNLTFSTLTVSNMSPEDSSIYLCSVDGASPYGYTFGSGTRLTVV.

The sample holds a few counts of this clonotype. This chain connects TRBV20-1 to TRBJ1-1; possible D gene TRBD1, 6 bases. The CDR3 is 16 amino acids. Trimming took off 0 bases at V and 4 bases at J, with 18 bases between the two ends. CDR1 and CDR2 (germline): DFQATT, SNEGSKA (reference sequence). Written as DNA, the CDR3 is TGCAGTGCTAGAGAGGCCAAGGGGGTTGTAAGCACTGAAGCTTTCTTT. Protein: CSAREAKGVVSTEAFF.

This clonotype occurred a few times. The chain joins TRBV6-1 to TRBJ1-6, with D possibly matching TRBD1 (5 bases). Trimming cost V 5 bases and J 0 bases, with 11 bases left between them. CDR1 and CDR2 from the germline V gene are MNHNS and SASEGT. The length of the CDR3 is 16 residues. This chain's CDR3 is CASSSTASSYNSPLHF. CDR3 coding DNA: TGTGCCAGCAGTTCGACAGCGAGCTCCTATAATTCACCCCTCCACTTT.

In its sample, this clonotype was seen a few times. Given a much more abundant clone one base away, this may be a read error. The chain recombines TRBV3-1 with TRBJ2-5; D possibly uses TRBD1 or TRBD2 (5 bases each). CDR1 and CDR2 (germline): LGHDT, YNNKEL (reference sequence). The V and J ends lost 0 bases and 3 bases respectively, with 11 bases between them. This CDR3 spans 15 amino acids. CDR3 amino acids: CASSQERDAEETQYF. CDR3 in DNA: TGTGCCAGCAGCCAAGAACGGGACGCAGAAGAGACCCAGTACTTC.

The genes are TRBV18 and TRBJ1-4; the D is unclear. CDR1 and CDR2 (germline): KGHSH, LQKENI. V shed 4 bases and J shed 8 bases, with 17 bases lying between them. The CDR3 extends over 15 amino acids. The CDR3 spells CASSLLRLTEEKLFF. DNA for the CDR3: TGTGCCAGCTCACTCCTCAGGCTAACGGAAGAAAAACTGTTTTTT.

This chain uses TRBV6-1 with TRBJ1-2; 8 nucleotides match TRBD1. Trimming cost V 5 bases and J 4 bases; bases outside gene matches: 6. This CDR3 has 14 residues. Germline assignment: CDR1 MNHNS and CDR2 SASEGT. CDR3 in DNA: TGTGCCAGCAGTTCTCACAGGGGGAGCTATGGCTACACCTTC. This codes for CASSSHRGSYGYTF.

This clonotype has just a few counts. The chain employs TRBV9 and TRBJ1-6, with D uncertain. The V end lost 4 bases, the J end lost 2 bases, and 10 bases lay between the germline ends. Germline V lookup: CDR1 SGDLS, CDR2 YYNGEE. The CDR3 contains 15 residues. This CDR3 reads CASSLQEAYNSPLHF. CDR3 bases: TGTGCCAGCAGCTTGCAGGAGGCCTATAATTCACCCCTCCACTTT.

This clonotype was observed at least ten times. The CDR3 DNA follows: TGTGCCAGCTCACCACGGCTTAGGGATCAGCCCCAGCATTTT. Its protein is CASSPRLRDQPQHF. The rearrangement links TRBV18 to TRBJ1-5, with D uncertain. Between the trimmed V and J ends, which lost 1 base and 5 bases, there was a span of 9 bases. Germline CDR1 KGHSH, CDR2 LQKENI. The CDR3 is 14 amino acids.

The chain combines TRBV7-9 with TRBJ2-2, with D possibly matching TRBD1 (6 bases). The germline CDR1 and CDR2 sequences are SEHNR and FQNEAQ (reference sequence). The CDR3 totals 15 residues. V lost 4 bases, J lost 4 bases, and 13 bases lay in between. The chain's CDR3 is CASSSLGGSTGELFF. As DNA, the CDR3 is TGTGCCAGCAGCTCTCTAGGGGGATCCACCGGGGAGCTGTTTTTT. Complete variable domain (other parts from reference TRBV7-9 and TRBJ2-2): DTGVSQNPRHKITKRGQNVTFRCDPISEHNRLYWYRQTLGQGPEFLTYFQNEAQLEKSRLLSDRFSAERPKGSFSTLEIQRTEQGDSAMYLCASSSLGGSTGELFFGEGSRLTVL.

In this sample, this clonotype turned up a few times. The chain joins TRBV3-1 to TRBJ1-4; tentatively, D is TRBD1 (6 bases). Germline values: CDR1 LGHDT, CDR2 YNNKEL (reference sequence). Trimming took 5 bases from V and 7 from J, leaving 20 bases between them. The CDR3 spans 16 residues. This CDR3 reads CASSGGPTGHGEKLFF. CDR3 nucleotides: TGTGCCAGCAGCGGGGGGCCAACAGGGCATGGTGAAAAACTGTTTTTT.

This clonotype was found many times. V gene TRBV3-1 combines with J gene TRBJ1-1; the D gene is possibly TRBD1 (5 bases). The CDR3 consists of 15 residues. Trimming pared 2 bases from V and 5 bases from J, leaving 15 bases between. Germline CDR1 is LGHDT and CDR2 is YNNKEL (reference sequence). CDR3 in amino acids: CASSQRPSRGTEAFF. CDR3 bases: TGTGCCAGCAGCCAACGTCCGAGTCGGGGGACTGAAGCTTTCTTT.

This clonotype has a count of ten or more. This chain uses TRBV30 with TRBJ2-2; 7 nucleotides line up with TRBD1. Losses at the gene ends were 7 bases for V and 4 bases for J; bases not matched to a gene: 0. From germline, CDR1 is GTSNPN and CDR2 SVGIG (reference sequence). The CDR3 runs 11 residues. CDR3 sequence (DNA): TGTGCCTACAGGGGCACCGGGGAGCTGTTTTTT. Translation: CAYRGTGELFF.

This clonotype was recorded at least ten times. This chain links TRBV12-5 with TRBJ2-3; D uncertain. The V end lost 1 base, the J end lost 0 bases, and 8 bases lay between the germline ends. In germline, CDR1 is LGHNT, CDR2 FRNRAP. The CDR3 runs to 15 residues. CDR3 residues: CASGLDDPSTDTQYF. The CDR3 DNA follows: TGTGCTAGTGGTTTGGACGACCCTAGCACAGATACGCAGTATTTT. The variable domain in full, with the rest retrieved from reference TRBV12-5 and TRBJ2-3, is DARVTQTPRHKVTEMGQEVTMRCQPILGHNTVFWYRQTMMQGLELLAYFRNRAPLDDSGMPKDRFSAEMPDATLATLKIQPSEPRDSAVYFCASGLDDPSTDTQYFGPGTRLTVL.